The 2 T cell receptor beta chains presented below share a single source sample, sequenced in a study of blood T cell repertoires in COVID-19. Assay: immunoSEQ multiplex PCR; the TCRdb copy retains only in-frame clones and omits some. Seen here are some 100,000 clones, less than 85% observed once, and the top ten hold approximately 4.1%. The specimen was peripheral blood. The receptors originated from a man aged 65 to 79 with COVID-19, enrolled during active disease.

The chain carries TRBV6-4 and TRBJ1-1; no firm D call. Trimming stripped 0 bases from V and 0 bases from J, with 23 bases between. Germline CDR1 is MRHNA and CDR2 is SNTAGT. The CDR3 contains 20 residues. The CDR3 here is CASSDSMLWQARPMNTEAFF. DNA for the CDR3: TGTGCCAGCAGTGACTCGATGCTCTGGCAGGCCAGACCCATGAACACTGAAGCTTTCTTT.

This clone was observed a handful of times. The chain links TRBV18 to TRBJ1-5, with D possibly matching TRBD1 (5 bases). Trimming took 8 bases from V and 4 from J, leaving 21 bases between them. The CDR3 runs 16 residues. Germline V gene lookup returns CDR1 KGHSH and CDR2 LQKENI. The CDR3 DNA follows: TGTGCCAGCCGGGGGGAGGGCCTACATGGGAATCAGCCCCAGCATTTT. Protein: CASRGEGLHGNQPQHF.